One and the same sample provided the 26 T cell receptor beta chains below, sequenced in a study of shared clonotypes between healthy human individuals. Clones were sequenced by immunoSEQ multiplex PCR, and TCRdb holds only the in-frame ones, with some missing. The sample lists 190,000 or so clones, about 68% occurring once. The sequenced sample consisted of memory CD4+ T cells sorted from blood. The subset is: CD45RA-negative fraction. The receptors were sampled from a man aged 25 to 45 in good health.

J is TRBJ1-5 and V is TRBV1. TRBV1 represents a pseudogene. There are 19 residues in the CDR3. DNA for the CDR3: TGCACCAGCAGCCAAGGGGGAGTAAGCGTAGGGGGGCTAGAACAGCCCCAGCATTTT. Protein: CTSSQGGVSVGGLEQPQHF.

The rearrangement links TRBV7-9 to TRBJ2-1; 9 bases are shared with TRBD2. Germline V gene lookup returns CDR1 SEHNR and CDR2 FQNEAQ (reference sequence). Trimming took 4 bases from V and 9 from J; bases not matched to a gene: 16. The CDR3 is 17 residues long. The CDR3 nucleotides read TGTGCCAGCAGCTCGCTCCCTGGCGGGAGGGTGGACTCTGAGCAGTTCTTC. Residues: CASSSLPGGRVDSEQFF. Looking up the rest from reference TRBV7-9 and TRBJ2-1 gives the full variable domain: DTGVSQNPRHKITKRGQNVTFRCDPISEHNRLYWYRQTLGQGPEFLTYFQNEAQLEKSRLLSDRFSAERPKGSFSTLEIQRTEQGDSAMYLCASSSLPGGRVDSEQFFGPGTRLTVL.

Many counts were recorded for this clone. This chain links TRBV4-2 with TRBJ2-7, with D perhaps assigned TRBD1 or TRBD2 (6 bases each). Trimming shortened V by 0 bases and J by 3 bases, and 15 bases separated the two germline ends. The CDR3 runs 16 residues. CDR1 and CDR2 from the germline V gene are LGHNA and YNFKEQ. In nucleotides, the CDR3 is TGTGCCAGCAGCCAAGATATAGGGGGGTTTCGCTACGAGCAGTACTTC. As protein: CASSQDIGGFRYEQYF.

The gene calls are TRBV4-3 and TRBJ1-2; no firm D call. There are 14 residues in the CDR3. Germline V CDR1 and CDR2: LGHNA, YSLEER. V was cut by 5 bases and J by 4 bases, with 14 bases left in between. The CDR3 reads CASSGSAGGYGYTF. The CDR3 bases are TGCGCCAGCAGCGGATCGGCTGGCGGCTATGGCTACACCTTC.

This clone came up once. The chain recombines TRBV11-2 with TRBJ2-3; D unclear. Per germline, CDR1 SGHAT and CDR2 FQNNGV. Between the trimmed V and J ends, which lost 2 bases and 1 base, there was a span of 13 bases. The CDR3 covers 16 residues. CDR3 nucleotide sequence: TGTGCCAGCAGCTTAAACAGTGGCTTAGGCACAGATACGCAGTATTTT. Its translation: CASSLNSGLGTDTQYF. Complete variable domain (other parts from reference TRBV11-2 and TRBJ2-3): EAGVAQSPRYKIIEKRQSVAFWCNPISGHATLYWYQQILGQGPKLLIQFQNNGVVDDSQLPKDRFSAERLKGVDSTLKIQPAKLEDSAVYLCASSLNSGLGTDTQYFGPGTRLTVL.

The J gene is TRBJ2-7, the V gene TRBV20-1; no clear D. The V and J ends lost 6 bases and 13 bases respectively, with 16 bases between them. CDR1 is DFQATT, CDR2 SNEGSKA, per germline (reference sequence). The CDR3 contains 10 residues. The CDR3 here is CSALASGLYF. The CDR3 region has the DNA TGCAGTGCCCTCGCCTCCGGGCTATACTTC.

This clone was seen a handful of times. CDR3 DNA: TGTGCCAGTAGTGTCGAGGGGCTTCAGCCCCAGCATTTT. Its translation: CASSVEGLQPQHF. The chain combines TRBV19 with TRBJ1-5, with D tentatively TRBD1 (5 bases). From germline, CDR1 is LNHDA and CDR2 SQIVND (reference sequence). The CDR3 has 13 residues. The ends were cut back, 5 bases at V and 6 bases at J, with 11 bases in the middle.

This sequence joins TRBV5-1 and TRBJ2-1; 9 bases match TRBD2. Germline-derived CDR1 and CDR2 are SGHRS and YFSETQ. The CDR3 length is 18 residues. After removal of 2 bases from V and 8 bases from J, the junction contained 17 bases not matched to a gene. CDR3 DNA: TGCGCCAGCAGCTTTGGTGGCGGGAGGGCATCCAGTTTATATGAGCAGTTCTTC. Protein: CASSFGGGRASSLYEQFF.

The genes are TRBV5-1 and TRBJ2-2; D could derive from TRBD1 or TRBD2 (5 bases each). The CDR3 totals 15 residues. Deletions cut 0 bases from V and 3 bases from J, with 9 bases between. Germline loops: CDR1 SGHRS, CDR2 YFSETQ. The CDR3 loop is CASSLEGTYTGELFF. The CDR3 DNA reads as TGCGCCAGCAGCTTGGAAGGGACCTACACCGGGGAGCTGTTTTTT.

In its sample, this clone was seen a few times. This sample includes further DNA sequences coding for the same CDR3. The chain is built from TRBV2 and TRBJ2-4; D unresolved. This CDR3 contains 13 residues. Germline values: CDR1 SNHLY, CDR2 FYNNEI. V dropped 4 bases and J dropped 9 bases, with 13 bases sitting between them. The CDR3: CASSVEFSGIQYF. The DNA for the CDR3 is TGTGCCAGCAGTGTGGAGTTCTCCGGCATTCAGTACTTC.

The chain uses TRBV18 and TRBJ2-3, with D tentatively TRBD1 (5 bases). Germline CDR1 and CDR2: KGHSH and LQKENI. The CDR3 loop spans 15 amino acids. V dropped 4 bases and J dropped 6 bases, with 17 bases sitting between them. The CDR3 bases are TGTGCCAGCTCACGAAGTCAGGGTTCGGTGGATACGCAGTATTTT. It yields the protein CASSRSQGSVDTQYF.

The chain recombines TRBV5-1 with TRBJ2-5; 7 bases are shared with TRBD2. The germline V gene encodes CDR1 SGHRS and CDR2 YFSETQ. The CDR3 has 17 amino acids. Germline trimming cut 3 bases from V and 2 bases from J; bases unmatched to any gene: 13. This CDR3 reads CASSSQRGGSKQETQYF. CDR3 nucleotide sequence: TGCGCCAGCAGCTCCCAGCGGGGCGGATCGAAGCAAGAGACCCAGTACTTC.

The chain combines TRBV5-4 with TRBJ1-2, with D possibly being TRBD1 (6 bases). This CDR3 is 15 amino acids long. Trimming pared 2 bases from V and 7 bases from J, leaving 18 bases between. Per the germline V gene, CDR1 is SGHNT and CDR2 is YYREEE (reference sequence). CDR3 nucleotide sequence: TGTGCCAGCAGCTTACTGGACCGGGGGGCAGGTGGCTACACCTTC. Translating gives CASSLLDRGAGGYTF.

CDR3 residues: CASSVAEYNEQFF. In DNA, the CDR3 is TGTGCCAGCAGCGTAGCGGAATACAATGAGCAGTTCTTC. V and J are TRBV9 and TRBJ2-1, with no clear D. The CDR3 totals 13 residues. Trimming cost V 0 bases and J 4 bases, with 5 bases left between them. CDR1 is SGDLS and CDR2 is YYNGEE in the germline V gene.

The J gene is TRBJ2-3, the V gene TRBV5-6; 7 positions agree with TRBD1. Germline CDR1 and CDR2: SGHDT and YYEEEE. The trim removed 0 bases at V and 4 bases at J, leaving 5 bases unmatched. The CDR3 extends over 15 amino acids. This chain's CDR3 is CASSLGLTGADTQYF. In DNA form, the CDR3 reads TGTGCCAGCAGCTTGGGACTCACAGGGGCAGATACGCAGTATTTT.

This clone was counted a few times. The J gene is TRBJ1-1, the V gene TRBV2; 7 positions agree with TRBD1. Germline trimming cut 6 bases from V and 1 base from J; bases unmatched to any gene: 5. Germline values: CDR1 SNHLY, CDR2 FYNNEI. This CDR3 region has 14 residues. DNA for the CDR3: TGTGCCAGCAGCGGAAGACAGGGGAACACTGAAGCTTTCTTT. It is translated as CASSGRQGNTEAFF.

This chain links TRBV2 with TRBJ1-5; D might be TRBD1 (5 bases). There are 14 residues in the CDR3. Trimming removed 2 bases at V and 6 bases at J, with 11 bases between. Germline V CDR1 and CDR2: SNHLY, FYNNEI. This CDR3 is CASSESRGIQPQHF. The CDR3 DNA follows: TGTGCCAGCAGTGAAAGTCGGGGGATTCAGCCCCAGCATTTT.

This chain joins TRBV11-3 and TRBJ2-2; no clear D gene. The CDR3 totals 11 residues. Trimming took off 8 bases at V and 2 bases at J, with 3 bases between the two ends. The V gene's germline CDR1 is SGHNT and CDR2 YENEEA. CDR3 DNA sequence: TGTGCCAGCGGCAACACCGGGGAGCTGTTTTTT. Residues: CASGNTGELFF.

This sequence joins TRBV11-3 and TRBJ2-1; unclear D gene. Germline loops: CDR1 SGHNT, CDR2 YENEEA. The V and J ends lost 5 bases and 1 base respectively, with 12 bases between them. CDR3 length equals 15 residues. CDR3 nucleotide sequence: TGTGCCAGCAGCCCCGCCCGCCGGTCCTACAATGAGCAGTTCTTC. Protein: CASSPARRSYNEQFF.

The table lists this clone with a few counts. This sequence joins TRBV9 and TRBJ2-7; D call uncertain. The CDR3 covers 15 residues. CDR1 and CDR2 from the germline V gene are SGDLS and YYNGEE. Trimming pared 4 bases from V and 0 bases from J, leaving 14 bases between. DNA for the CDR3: TGTGCCAGCAGCCTCGACGCCAGATACTCCTACGAGCAGTACTTC. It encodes CASSLDARYSYEQYF. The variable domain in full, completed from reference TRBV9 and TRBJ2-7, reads DSGVTQTPKHLITATGQRVTLRCSPRSGDLSVYWYQQSLDQGLQFLIQYYNGEERAKGNILERFSAQQFPDLHSELNLSSLELGDSALYFCASSLDARYSYEQYFGPGTRLTVT.

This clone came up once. The CDR3: CASSTTTAMNTEAFF. CDR3 DNA sequence: TGTGCCAGTAGTACCACGACAGCGATGAACACTGAAGCTTTCTTT. V usage is TRBV19 and J usage is TRBJ1-1; TRBD1 might be the D (5 bases). The CDR3 covers 15 residues. V was pared by 4 bases and J by 0 bases, with 12 bases between. The germline gives CDR1 LNHDA, CDR2 SQIVND (reference sequence).

CDR3 bases: TGCAGCGTTGACCTGACAGGGATAGGATATACGCAGTATTTT. It yields the protein CSVDLTGIGYTQYF. The V gene is TRBV29-1, the J gene TRBJ2-3; TRBD1 matches 7 bases. CDR3 length: 14 amino acids. Germline V gene sequence: CDR1 SQVTM, CDR2 ANQGSEA. J was trimmed by 7 bases and V by 3 bases; bases with no gene match: 10.

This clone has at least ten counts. CDR3 region: CASSLGTSGYANTGELFF. In nucleotides, the CDR3 is TGTGCCAGCAGCTTAGGGACTAGCGGGTACGCGAACACCGGGGAGCTGTTTTTT. The chain has TRBV7-9 and TRBJ2-2, with 11 bases fitting TRBD2. The CDR3 is made up of 18 amino acids. The V segment lost 1 base and the J segment 0 bases; nucleotides outside the gene matches: 4. Germline V gene sequence: CDR1 SEHNR, CDR2 FQNEAQ (reference sequence).

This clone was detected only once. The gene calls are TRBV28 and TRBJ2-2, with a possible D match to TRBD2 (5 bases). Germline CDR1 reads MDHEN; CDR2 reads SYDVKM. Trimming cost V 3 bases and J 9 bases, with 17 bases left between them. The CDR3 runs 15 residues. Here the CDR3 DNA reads TGTGCCAGCAGTTTGGGCGCCAGAGGGTCGAGGGAGCTGTTTTTT. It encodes CASSLGARGSRELFF.

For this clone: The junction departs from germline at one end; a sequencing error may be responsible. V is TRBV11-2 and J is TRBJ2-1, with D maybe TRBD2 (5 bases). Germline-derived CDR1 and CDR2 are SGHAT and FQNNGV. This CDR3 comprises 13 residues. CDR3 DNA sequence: TGTGCCAGCAGCTTATTGTTCTCTAGCCGGTGGATCTTC. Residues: CASSLLFSSRWIF.

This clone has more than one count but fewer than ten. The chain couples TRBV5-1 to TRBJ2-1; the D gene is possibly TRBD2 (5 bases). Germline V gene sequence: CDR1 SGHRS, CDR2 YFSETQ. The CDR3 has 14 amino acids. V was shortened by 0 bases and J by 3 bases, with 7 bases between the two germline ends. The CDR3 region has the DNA TGCGCCAGCAGCTTGGAGGGAGACTACAATGAGCAGTTCTTC. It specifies CASSLEGDYNEQFF.